The 5 T cell receptor beta chains below all came from one sample that was sequenced in a study of CD8 T cells in Susac syndrome. The authors reverse transcribed roughly 0.45 to 1 ug RNA with random hexamers. From the immunoSEQ multiplex PCR reads, TCRdb called clonotypes with MiXCR, one entry per CDR3 protein. The sample includes about 180,000 distinct CDR3 sequences, approximately 93% of them seen just once. Material for sequencing was CD4+ T cells from PBMCs. Receptors were obtained from a human donor with multiple sclerosis.

This sequence joins TRBV7-2 and TRBJ2-3, with D possibly being TRBD2 (5 bases). The ends were cut back, 3 bases at V and 4 bases at J, with 11 bases in the middle. Germline V gene lookup returns CDR1 SGHTA and CDR2 FQGNSA. This CDR3 is 14 amino acids long. CDR3 in amino acids: CASSFPGRPDTQYF. The CDR3 DNA sequence: TGTGCCAGCAGCTTCCCGGGGAGACCAGATACGCAGTATTTT. Full variable domain (remainder filled in from reference TRBV7-2 and TRBJ2-3): GAGVSQSPSNKVTEKGKDVELRCDPISGHTALYWYRQSLGQGLEFLIYFQGNSAPDKSGLPSDRFSAERTGGSVSTLTIQRTQQEDSAVYLCASSFPGRPDTQYFGPGTRLTVL.

The V gene is TRBV18, the J gene TRBJ2-7; D is uncertain. Trimming left V 3 bases short and J 3 bases short, with 6 bases between. Germline V gene lookup returns CDR1 KGHSH and CDR2 LQKENI. This CDR3 has 12 amino acids. CDR3 in amino acids: CASSPDRYEQYF. DNA of the CDR3: TGTGCCAGCTCACCCGACCGCTACGAGCAGTACTTC.

The chain has TRBV24-1 and TRBJ1-2; a possible D gene is TRBD1 (6 bases). Germline V CDR1 and CDR2: KGHDR, SFDVKD. V was shortened by 3 bases and J by 6 bases, with 13 bases between the two germline ends. This CDR3 is built from 14 residues. The CDR3 DNA is TGTGCCACCAGTGATCAACAGGGTGGAAATGGCTACACCTTC. Its protein is CATSDQQGGNGYTF.

The V call is TRBV6-6, the J call TRBJ2-7; TRBD1 might be the D (6 bases). Deletions cut 2 bases from V and 4 bases from J, with 12 bases between. Germline V lookup: CDR1 MNHNY, CDR2 SVGAGI (reference sequence). CDR3 size: 14 residues. Written as DNA, the CDR3 is TGTGCCAGCAGTTACCCAGGGGACGGGTACGAGCAGTACTTC. Encoded protein: CASSYPGDGYEQYF.

The rearrangement joins TRBV7-8 to TRBJ1-3; no reliable D call. Germline assignment: CDR1 SGHVS and CDR2 FQNEAQ. V was shortened by 1 base and J by 2 bases, with 9 bases between the two germline ends. The CDR3 is 15 amino acids. The CDR3 region is CASSLVGPPGNTIYF. As DNA, the CDR3 is TGTGCCAGCAGCTTAGTAGGCCCGCCTGGAAACACCATATATTTT.